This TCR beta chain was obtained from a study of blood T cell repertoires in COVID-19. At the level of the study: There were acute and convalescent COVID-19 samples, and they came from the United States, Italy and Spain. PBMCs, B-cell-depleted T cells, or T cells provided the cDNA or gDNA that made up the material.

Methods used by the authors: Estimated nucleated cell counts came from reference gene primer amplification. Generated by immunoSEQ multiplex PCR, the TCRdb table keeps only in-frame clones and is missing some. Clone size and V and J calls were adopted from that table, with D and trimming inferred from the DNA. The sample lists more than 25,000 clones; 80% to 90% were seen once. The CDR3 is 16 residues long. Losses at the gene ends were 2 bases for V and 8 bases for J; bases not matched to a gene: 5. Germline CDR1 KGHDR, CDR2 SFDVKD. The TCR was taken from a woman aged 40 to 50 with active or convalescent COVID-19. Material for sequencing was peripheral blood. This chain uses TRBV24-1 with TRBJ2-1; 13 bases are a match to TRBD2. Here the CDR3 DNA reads TGTGCCACCAGTGATTCCGGACTAGCGGGAGACGATGAGCAGTTCTTC. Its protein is CATSDSGLAGDDEQFF.